These T cell receptor beta chains were read from a single sample in a study of T cells in Graves' hyperthyroidism and ophthalmopathy. One entry per CDR3 protein results from TCRdb running MiXCR on the multiplex PCR reads. The table has about 250,000 distinct CDR3 sequences, approximately 21% seen once. The sequenced sample was blood. Receptors originate from a man in his thirties or forties with Graves' ophthalmopathy. Both conserved end residues are trimmed from each CDR3.

v_call,j_call,cdr3_aa
TRBV28,TRBJ1-4,ASSLQTGEKLF
TRBV27,TRBJ1-1,ASSLYSGPNTEAF
TRBV20-1,TRBJ1-2,SARDGTGGGGYT
TRBV4-1,TRBJ2-5,ASSQDRGRLGKETQY
TRBV2,TRBJ2-7,ASSERSSGSYEQY
TRBV18,TRBJ2-1,ASSPPPPGEQF
TRBV27,TRBJ1-1,ASSLSSEGTEAF
TRBV20-1,TRBJ1-5,SARGGAGSNQPQH
TRBV11-3,TRBJ2-3,ASSPTGSRSDTQY
TRBV28,TRBJ2-5,ASSSTPTQETQY
TRBV27,TRBJ2-5,ASSLGGRSETQY
TRBV2,TRBJ2-5,ASSRAGVVETQY
TRBV10-3,TRBJ2-5,AISDNWEETQY
TRBV5-1,TRBJ1-1,ASSGTTGMNTEAF
TRBV28,TRBJ2-4,ASSSLKNIQY
TRBV12-3/TRBV12-4,TRBJ2-1,ASSLRGTTPYNEQF
TRBV5-1,TRBJ1-1,ASSLGAGTRAF
TRBV18,TRBJ2-3,ASSSSGRAQNTQY
TRBV12-5,TRBJ2-3,ASGLPTDTQY
TRBV28,TRBJ1-2,ASSSGGANYGYT
TRBV11-2,TRBJ2-2,ASSLSQNGGELF
TRBV10-3,TRBJ2-1,AISESFGTSGSGNEQF
TRBV11-2,TRBJ2-2,ASSPNRDRGMF
TRBV20-1,TRBJ2-6,SAREERVGSGANVLT
TRBV6-2/TRBV6-3,TRBJ2-3,ASSYRILLAGGLTDTQY
TRBV20-1,TRBJ1-1,SVLINTEAF
TRBV5-1,TRBJ1-1,ASSDGQGKRTNTEAF
TRBV7-9,TRBJ2-5,AASDEETQY
TRBV7-9,TRBJ2-7,ASTKDASYEQY
TRBV2,TRBJ1-2,ASSGQGEVLYGYT
TRBV7-9,TRBJ2-3,ASSPSRVQSTDTQY
TRBV5-4,TRBJ2-5,ASSNGLDRGQETQY
TRBV2,TRBJ2-7,ASSHGSYEQY
TRBV6-1,TRBJ1-4,ASSEAGTGLSTNEKLF
TRBV9,TRBJ2-5,ASSDPRAPKGDYKYQETQY
TRBV5-1,TRBJ2-7,ASSSGTSGSYPYEQY
TRBV20-1,TRBJ2-1,SASSTSGSRNEQF
TRBV11-3,TRBJ2-7,ASSGTAKYEQY
TRBV5-1,TRBJ2-5,ASSSGTSGTKVEY
TRBV11-3,TRBJ1-6,ASSLTPPSTLH
TRBV27,TRBJ2-7,ASSYSGGSEEQY
TRBV20-1,TRBJ1-1,SARDSYRRGRSSSNTEAF
TRBV12-3/TRBV12-4,TRBJ2-2,ASSLARLRELF
TRBV18,TRBJ2-5,ASSPYGEETQY
TRBV2,TRBJ1-5,ASRGLGQPQH
TRBV10-3,TRBJ2-3,AISDDSDTQY
TRBV30,TRBJ1-6,AWRRTGVSPPH